The rows below give T cell receptor beta chains drawn from one sample of a study of prognosis after radiotherapy for stage I lung cancer. TCRdb re-called the multiplex PCR reads with MiXCR, one entry per CDR3 protein. The repertoire holds around 59,000 distinct CDR3 sequences, with about 30% as singletons. The source material was PBMCs, sampled before or after stereotactic body radiation therapy (not recorded which). These receptors were taken from a donor aged 50 or older with non-small cell lung cancer. The CDR3 runs from the conserved cysteine through the conserved F or W. Each record gives: CDR3 DNA, CDR3 protein, clone size, D gene, V gene, J gene. The D gene is left open where the match is weak. Some rows mark clone size as missing; the rest say once, few, many or name a class of expanded clone.

TGTGCCAGCAGTTTATCGCCAGGGGTGAACACTGAAGCTTTCTTT	CASSLSPGVNTEAFF	many	.	TRBV28	TRBJ1-1
TGCAGCACCGGGACTATCACAGATACGCAGTATTTT	CSTGTITDTQYF	many	TRBD2	TRBV20-1	TRBJ2-3
TGTGCCAGCAGCCAACTCGGGGAGTCCGCAGATATGCAGTATTTT	CASSQLGESADMQYF	.	.	TRBV7-9	TRBJ2-3
TGTGCCAGCAGCGTGGGACAGAGAACCTACGAGCAGTACTTC	CASSVGQRTYEQYF	many	TRBD1	TRBV9	TRBJ2-7
TGTGCCAGCAGTATGGGGGGCTACCAGCCCCAGCATTTT	CASSMGGYQPQHF	many	.	TRBV9	TRBJ1-5
TGTGCCAGCAGTTTAGTGGCTCTCGGTAATTCACCCCTCCACTTT	CASSLVALGNSPLHF	many	.	TRBV27	TRBJ1-6
TGCAGTGCTACCCCGGACAGACTCTCCTACGAGCAGTACTTC	CSATPDRLSYEQYF	many	.	TRBV20-1	TRBJ2-7
TGTGCCAGTAGTATAACCGGGGTGGCCACTGAAGCTTTCTTT	CASSITGVATEAFF	many	.	TRBV19	TRBJ1-1
TGTGCCTGCAGCCCCCGTGACAGGAGAATTAACTATGGCTACACCTTC	CACSPRDRRINYGYTF	.	.	TRBV6-4	TRBJ1-2
TGTGCCAGCAGTTATAATGAAAAACTGTTTTTT	CASSYNEKLFF	many	.	TRBV28	TRBJ1-4
TGTGCCATCAGTGGGACCGGGAGCGAAGCTTTCTTT	CAISGTGSEAFF	many	.	TRBV10-3	TRBJ1-1
TGTGCCAGCATGCAGGGGTTGCGCAATCAGCCCCAGCATTTT	CASMQGLRNQPQHF	.	.	TRBV6-2/TRBV6-3	TRBJ1-5
TGTGCCAGCTGGGCGGGGGGGCGAGAGACCCAGTACTTC	CASWAGGRETQYF	many	TRBD2	TRBV27	TRBJ2-5
TGTGCCAGCAGCGACTCTCTGGGCACAGATACGCAGTATTTT	CASSDSLGTDTQYF	many	.	TRBV6-1	TRBJ2-3
TGCGCCAGCAGCGCCTCCGGGATAAGCAATCAGCCCCAGCATTTT	CASSASGISNQPQHF	many	.	TRBV5-1	TRBJ1-5